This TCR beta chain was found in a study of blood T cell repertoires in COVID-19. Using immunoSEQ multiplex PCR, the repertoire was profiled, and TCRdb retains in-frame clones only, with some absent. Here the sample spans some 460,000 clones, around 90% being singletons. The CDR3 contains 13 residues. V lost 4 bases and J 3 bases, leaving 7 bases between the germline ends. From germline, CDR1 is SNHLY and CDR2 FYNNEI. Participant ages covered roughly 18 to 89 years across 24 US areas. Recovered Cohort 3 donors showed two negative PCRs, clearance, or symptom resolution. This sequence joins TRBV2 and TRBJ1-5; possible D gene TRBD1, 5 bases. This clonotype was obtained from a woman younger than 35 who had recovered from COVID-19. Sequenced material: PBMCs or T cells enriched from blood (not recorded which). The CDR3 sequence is CASSAGNNQPQHF. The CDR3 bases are TGTGCCAGCAGTGCAGGGAACAATCAGCCCCAGCATTTT.